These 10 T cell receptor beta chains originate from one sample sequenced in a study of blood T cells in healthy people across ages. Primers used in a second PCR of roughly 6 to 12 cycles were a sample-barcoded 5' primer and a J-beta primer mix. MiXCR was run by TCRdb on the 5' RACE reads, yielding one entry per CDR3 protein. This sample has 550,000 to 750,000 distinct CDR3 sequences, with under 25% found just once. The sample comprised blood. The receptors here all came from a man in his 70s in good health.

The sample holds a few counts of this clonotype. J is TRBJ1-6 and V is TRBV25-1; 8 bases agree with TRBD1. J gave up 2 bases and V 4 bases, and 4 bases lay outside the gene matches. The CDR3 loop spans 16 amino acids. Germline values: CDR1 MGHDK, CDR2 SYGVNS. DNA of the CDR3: TGTGCCAGCAGTGGAGGACAGGGCGCCTATAATTCACCCCTCCACTTT. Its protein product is CASSGGQGAYNSPLHF.

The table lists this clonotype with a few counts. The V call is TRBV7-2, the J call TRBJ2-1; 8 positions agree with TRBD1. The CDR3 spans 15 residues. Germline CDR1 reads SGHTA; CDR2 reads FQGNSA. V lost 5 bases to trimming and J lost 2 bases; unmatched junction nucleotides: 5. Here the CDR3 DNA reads TGTGCCAGCAGCAAAGGACAGGGTACCTACAATGAGCAGTTCTTC. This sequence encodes CASSKGQGTYNEQFF. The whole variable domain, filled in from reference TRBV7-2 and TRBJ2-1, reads GAGVSQSPSNKVTEKGKDVELRCDPISGHTALYWYRQSLGQGLEFLIYFQGNSAPDKSGLPSDRFSAERTGGSVSTLTIQRTQQEDSAVYLCASSKGQGTYNEQFFGPGTRLTVL.

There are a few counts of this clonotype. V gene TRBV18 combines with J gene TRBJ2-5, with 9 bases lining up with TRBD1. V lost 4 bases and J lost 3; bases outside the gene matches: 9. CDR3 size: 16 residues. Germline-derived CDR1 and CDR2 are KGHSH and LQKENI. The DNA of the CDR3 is TGTGCCAGCTCACAGACCGGGACAGGGTCCAAAGAGACCCAGTACTTC. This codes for CASSQTGTGSKETQYF.

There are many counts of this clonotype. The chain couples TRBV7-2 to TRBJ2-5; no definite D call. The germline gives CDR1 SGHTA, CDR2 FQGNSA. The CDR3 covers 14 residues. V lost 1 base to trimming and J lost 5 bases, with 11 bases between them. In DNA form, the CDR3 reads TGTGCCAGCAGCTTAGGAAGTGGTTGGGAGACCCAGTACTTC. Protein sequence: CASSLGSGWETQYF.

For the CDR3, the DNA is TGTGCCACCAGTGACCCTAGCGGAAATGTTGCAGATACGCAGTATTTT. Its protein product is CATSDPSGNVADTQYF. The gene calls are TRBV24-1 and TRBJ2-3; 7 nucleotides match TRBD2. Germline V gene data show CDR1 as KGHDR and CDR2 as SFDVKD. Trimming took 4 bases from V and 4 from J; bases not matched to a gene: 10. The CDR3 covers 16 residues.

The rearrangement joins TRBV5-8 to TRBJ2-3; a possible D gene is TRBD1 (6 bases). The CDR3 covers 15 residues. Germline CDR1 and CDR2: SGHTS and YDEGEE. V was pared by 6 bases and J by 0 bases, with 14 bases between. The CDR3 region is CASNTGQQSTDTQYF. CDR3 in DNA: TGTGCCAGCAACACTGGACAGCAAAGCACAGATACGCAGTATTTT.

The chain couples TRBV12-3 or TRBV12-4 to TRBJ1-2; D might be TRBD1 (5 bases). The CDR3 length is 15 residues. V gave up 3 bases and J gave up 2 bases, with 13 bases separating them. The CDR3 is CASSLVRGHNYGYTF. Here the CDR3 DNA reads TGTGCCAGCAGTTTGGTAAGGGGCCACAACTATGGCTACACCTTC.

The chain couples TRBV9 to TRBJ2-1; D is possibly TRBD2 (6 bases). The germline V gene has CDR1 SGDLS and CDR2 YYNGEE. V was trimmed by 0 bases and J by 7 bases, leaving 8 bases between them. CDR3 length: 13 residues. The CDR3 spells CASSVAGGNEQFF. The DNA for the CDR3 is TGTGCCAGCAGCGTAGCTGGGGGGAATGAGCAGTTCTTC.

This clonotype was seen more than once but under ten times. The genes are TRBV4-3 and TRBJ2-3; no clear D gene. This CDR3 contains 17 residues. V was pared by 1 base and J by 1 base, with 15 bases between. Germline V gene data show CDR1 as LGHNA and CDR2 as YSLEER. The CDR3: CASSQVYAVGGTDTQYF. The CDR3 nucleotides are TGCGCCAGCAGCCAAGTGTACGCGGTTGGGGGCACAGATACGCAGTATTTT.

CDR3 sequence: CASSRGLAGAGEQFF. The CDR3 bases are TGTGCCAGCAGCCGAGGACTAGCGGGAGCAGGTGAGCAGTTCTTC. The chain joins TRBV3-1 to TRBJ2-1; TRBD2 matches at 13 bases. V lost 4 bases to trimming and J lost 9 bases; unmatched junction nucleotides: 6. Germline CDR1 reads LGHDT; CDR2 reads YNNKEL (reference sequence). The length of the CDR3 is 15 residues.